This TCR beta chain appears in the sequencing data of a study of T-cell reconstitution after alpha-beta-depleted transplantation in children. Unique molecular identifiers were incorporated when the TCRbeta library was constructed. TCRdb reprocessed the PCR reads with MiXCR, giving one entry per CDR3 protein. Altogether a few hundred thousand distinct CDR3 sequences are present, roughly 13% being singletons, with the ten largest covering 2.2%. The ends were cut back, 5 bases at V and 8 bases at J, with 12 bases in the middle. The germline CDR1 and CDR2 sequences are SGHVS and FNYEAQ. This CDR3 has 13 amino acids. This clonotype was observed at least ten times.

This receptor was obtained from a male patient aged 10 to 17 who had a stem cell transplant for acute myeloid leukemia, so the T cells may come from the graft donor. Specimen: PBMCs, mostly from graft donor cells, collected 360 days after TCRalphabeta/CD19-depleted stem cell transplant. The J gene is TRBJ1-4, the V gene TRBV7-6, with unresolved D. The CDR3 coding sequence is TGTGCCAGCAGCCCCATGACGAGGGAAAAACTGTTTTTT. Its protein product is CASSPMTREKLFF. Full variable domain (rest looked up from reference TRBV7-6 and TRBJ1-4): GAGVSQSPRYKVTKRGQDVALRCDPISGHVSLYWYRQALGQGPEFLTYFNYEAQQDKSGLPNDRFSAERPEGSISTLTIQRTEQRDSAMYRCASSPMTREKLFFGSGTQLSVL.